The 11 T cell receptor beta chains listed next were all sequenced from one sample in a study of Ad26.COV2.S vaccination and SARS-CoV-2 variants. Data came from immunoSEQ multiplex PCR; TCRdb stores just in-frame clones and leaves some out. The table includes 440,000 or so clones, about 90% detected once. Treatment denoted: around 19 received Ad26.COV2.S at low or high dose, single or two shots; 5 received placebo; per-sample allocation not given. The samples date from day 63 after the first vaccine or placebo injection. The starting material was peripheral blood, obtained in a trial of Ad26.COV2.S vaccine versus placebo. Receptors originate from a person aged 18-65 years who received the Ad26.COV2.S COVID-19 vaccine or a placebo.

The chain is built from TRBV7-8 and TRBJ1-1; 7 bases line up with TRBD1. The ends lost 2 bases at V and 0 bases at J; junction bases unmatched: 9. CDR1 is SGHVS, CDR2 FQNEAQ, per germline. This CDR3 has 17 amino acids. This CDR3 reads CASSLRVGTAMNTEAFF. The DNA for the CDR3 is TGTGCCAGCAGCTTAAGAGTGGGGACAGCTATGAACACTGAAGCTTTCTTT.

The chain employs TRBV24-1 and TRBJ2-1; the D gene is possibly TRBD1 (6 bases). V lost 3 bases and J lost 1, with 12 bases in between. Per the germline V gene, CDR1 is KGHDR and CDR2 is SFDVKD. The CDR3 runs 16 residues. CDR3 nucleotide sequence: TGTGCCACCAGTGATGGACAGACCTTATCCTACAATGAGCAGTTCTTC. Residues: CATSDGQTLSYNEQFF.

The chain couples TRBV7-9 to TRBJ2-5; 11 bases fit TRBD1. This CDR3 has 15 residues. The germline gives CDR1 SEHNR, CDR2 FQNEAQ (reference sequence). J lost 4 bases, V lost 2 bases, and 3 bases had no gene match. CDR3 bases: TGTGCCAGCAGCTTACGGACAGGGGGCCCAGAGACCCAGTACTTC. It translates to CASSLRTGGPETQYF.

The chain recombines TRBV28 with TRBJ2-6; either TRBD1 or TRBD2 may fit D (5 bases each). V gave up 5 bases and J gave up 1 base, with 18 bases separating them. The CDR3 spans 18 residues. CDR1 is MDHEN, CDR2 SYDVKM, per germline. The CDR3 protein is CASSLFTGTSSGANVLTF. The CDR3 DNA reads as TGTGCCAGCAGTCTGTTCACGGGGACGTCGTCTGGGGCCAACGTCCTGACTTTC. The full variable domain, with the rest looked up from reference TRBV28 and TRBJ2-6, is DVKVTQSSRYLVKRTGEKVFLECVQDMDHENMFWYRQDPGLGLRLIYFSYDVKMKEKGDIPEGYSVSREKKERFSLILESASTNQTSMYLCASSLFTGTSSGANVLTFGAGSRLTVL.

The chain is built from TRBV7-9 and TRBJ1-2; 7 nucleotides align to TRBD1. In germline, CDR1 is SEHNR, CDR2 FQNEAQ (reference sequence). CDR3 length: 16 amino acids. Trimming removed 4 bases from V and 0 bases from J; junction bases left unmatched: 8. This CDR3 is CASSSQDRLSNYGYTF. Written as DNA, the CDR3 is TGTGCCAGCAGCTCACAGGACAGGCTTTCTAACTATGGCTACACCTTC.

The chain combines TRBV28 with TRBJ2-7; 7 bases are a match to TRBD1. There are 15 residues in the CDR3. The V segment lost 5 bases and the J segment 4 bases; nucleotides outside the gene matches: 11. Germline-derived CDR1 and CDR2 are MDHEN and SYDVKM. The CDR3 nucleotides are TGTGCCAGCAGTAAGACAGGGTTCGATACATACGAGCAGTACTTC. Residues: CASSKTGFDTYEQYF.

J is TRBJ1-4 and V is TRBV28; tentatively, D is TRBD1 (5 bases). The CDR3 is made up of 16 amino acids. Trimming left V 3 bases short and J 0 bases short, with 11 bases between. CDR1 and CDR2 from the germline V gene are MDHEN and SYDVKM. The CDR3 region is CASSFPGTATNEKLFF. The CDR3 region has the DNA TGTGCCAGCAGTTTTCCTGGGACGGCAACTAATGAAAAACTGTTTTTT.

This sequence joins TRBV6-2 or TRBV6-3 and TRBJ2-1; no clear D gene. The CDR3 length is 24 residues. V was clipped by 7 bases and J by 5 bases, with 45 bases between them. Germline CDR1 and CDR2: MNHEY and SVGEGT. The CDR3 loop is CASTPEVPEWVVGGAPYGNNEQFF. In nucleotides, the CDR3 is TGTGCCAGCACCCCTGAGGTTCCTGAGTGGGTTGTTGGTGGTGCCCCATACGGCAACAATGAGCAGTTCTTC.

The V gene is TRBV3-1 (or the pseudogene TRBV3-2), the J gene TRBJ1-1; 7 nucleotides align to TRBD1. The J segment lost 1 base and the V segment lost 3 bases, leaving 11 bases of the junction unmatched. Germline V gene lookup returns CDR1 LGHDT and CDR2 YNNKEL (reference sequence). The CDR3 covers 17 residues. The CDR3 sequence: CASSQGMMGQKNTEAFF. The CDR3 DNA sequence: TGTGCCAGCAGCCAGGGGATGATGGGACAGAAGAACACTGAAGCTTTCTTT.

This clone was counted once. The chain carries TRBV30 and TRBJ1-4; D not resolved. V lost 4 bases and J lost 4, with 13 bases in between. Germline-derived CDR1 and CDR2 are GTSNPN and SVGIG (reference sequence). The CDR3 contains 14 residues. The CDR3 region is CAWTWAGRNEKLFF. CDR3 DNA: TGTGCCTGGACGTGGGCAGGACGTAATGAAAAACTGTTTTTT.

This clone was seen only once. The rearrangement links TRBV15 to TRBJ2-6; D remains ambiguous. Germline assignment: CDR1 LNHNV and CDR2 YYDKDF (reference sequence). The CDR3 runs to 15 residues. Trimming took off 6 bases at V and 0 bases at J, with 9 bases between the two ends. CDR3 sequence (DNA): TGTGCCACCAGGGGTCTCAACTCTGGGGCCAACGTCCTGACTTTC. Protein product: CATRGLNSGANVLTF. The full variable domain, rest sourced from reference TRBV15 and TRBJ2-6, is DAMVIQNPRYQVTQFGKPVTLSCSQTLNHNVMYWYQQKSSQAPKLLFHYYDKDFNNEADTPDNFQSRRPNTSFCFLDIRSPGLGDTAMYLCATRGLNSGANVLTFGAGSRLTVL.